The 25 T cell receptor beta chains reported below all come from one sample, sequenced in a study of blood T cell repertoires in COVID-19. The table came from immunoSEQ multiplex PCR; TCRdb's copy has only in-frame clones and leaves some out. The table records some 170,000 clones, about 90% of them present only once. The sequenced material came from PBMCs or T cells enriched from blood (not recorded which). These receptors were collected from a human donor with acute COVID-19. The donor label of this sample is uncertain.

This chain joins TRBV27 and TRBJ2-1; weak D call: TRBD1 (7 bases). V was trimmed by 6 bases and J by 9 bases, leaving 12 bases between them. The CDR3 runs 12 residues. CDR1 is MNHEY and CDR2 is SMNVEV in the germline V gene (reference sequence). This CDR3 reads CASSRQGGEQFF. The CDR3 nucleotides are TGTGCCAGCAGCCGACAGGGAGGTGAGCAGTTCTTC.

V and J are TRBV19 and TRBJ1-6; D is unclear. Germline V gives CDR1 LNHDA, CDR2 SQIVND (reference sequence). CDR3 length: 14 amino acids. V lost 7 bases and J 6 bases, leaving 13 bases between the germline ends. The CDR3 is CASNREGANSPLHF. CDR3 DNA: TGTGCCAGTAATCGCGAGGGAGCTAATTCACCCCTCCACTTT.

This rearrangement joins TRBV5-4 to TRBJ1-6; 9 bases match TRBD1. The J segment lost 7 bases and the V segment lost 3 bases, leaving 5 bases of the junction unmatched. Germline CDR1 is SGHNT and CDR2 is YYREEE (reference sequence). The CDR3 runs to 15 residues. CDR3 coding DNA: TGTGCCAGCAGCTGGGGGACAGGGACCAATTCACCCCTCCACTTT. Protein sequence: CASSWGTGTNSPLHF.

The chain couples TRBV27 to TRBJ2-7, with a tentative D call TRBD2 (6 bases). Germline V gene data show CDR1 as MNHEY and CDR2 as SMNVEV (reference sequence). CDR3 length: 12 residues. V was cut by 6 bases and J by 4 bases, with 10 bases left in between. The CDR3 loop is CASSSGGYEQYF. The CDR3 DNA reads as TGTGCCAGCAGCTCCGGAGGGTACGAGCAGTACTTC.

V is TRBV27 and J is TRBJ2-7; 8 positions agree with TRBD2. The CDR3 runs 14 residues. J gave up 2 bases and V 3 bases, and 3 bases lay outside the gene matches. Looked up from germline, CDR1 is MNHEY and CDR2 is SMNVEV (reference sequence). CDR3 in amino acids: CASSFSGVTYEQYF. The CDR3, as DNA: TGTGCCAGCAGTTTTAGCGGGGTGACCTACGAGCAGTACTTC.

This chain connects TRBV7-2 to TRBJ2-1; 7 nucleotides align to TRBD2. V trimming: 5 bases; J trimming: 2 bases; junction bases outside the gene matches: 6. This CDR3 has 15 amino acids. The germline V gene encodes CDR1 SGHTA and CDR2 FQGNSA. CDR3 residues: CASSPTSQPYNEQFF. In DNA form, the CDR3 reads TGTGCCAGCAGCCCGACTAGCCAACCCTACAATGAGCAGTTCTTC.

This rearrangement joins TRBV5-4 to TRBJ1-2; D is unresolved. CDR3 size: 16 residues. The ends were cut back, 0 bases at V and 1 base at J, with 13 bases in the middle. CDR1 SGHNT and CDR2 YYREEE come from the germline V gene (reference sequence). CDR3 sequence (DNA): TGTGCCAGCAGCTTGGCCCTCAGGCAGGATAACTATGGCTACACCTTC. Protein: CASSLALRQDNYGYTF.

V gene TRBV7-8 combines with J gene TRBJ2-1, with TRBD2 matching over 10 bases. The CDR3 covers 17 residues. The ends lost 5 bases at V and 3 bases at J; junction bases unmatched: 10. Germline lookup yields CDR1 SGHVS and CDR2 FQNEAQ. The CDR3: CASSESSGTSDYNEQFF. The CDR3 nucleotides read TGTGCCAGCAGCGAAAGTTCCGGGACTAGCGACTACAATGAGCAGTTCTTC.

This chain's CDR3 is CASSPPGGRGGITHLDEQYF. CDR3 coding DNA: TGTGCCAGCTCACCCCCGGGAGGGAGGGGGGGCATAACTCACCTGGACGAGCAGTACTTC. This chain joins TRBV18 and TRBJ2-7; 8 positions match TRBD2. The CDR3 sequence is 20 residues long. Germline lookup yields CDR1 KGHSH and CDR2 LQKENI. Trimming at V came to 3 bases and at J to 5 bases, leaving 24 bases not matched to a gene.

This chain connects TRBV19 to TRBJ2-5, with D possibly TRBD1 on 6 matching bases. Germline assignment: CDR1 LNHDA and CDR2 SQIVND (reference sequence). CDR3 length equals 16 residues. Trimming took off 3 bases at V and 5 bases at J, with 19 bases between the two ends. CDR3 sequence (DNA): TGTGCCAGTAGTATCCTTCATACAGGGATCGGGGAGACCCAGTACTTC. Translated: CASSILHTGIGETQYF. Full variable domain (outside the CDR3, taken from reference TRBV19 and TRBJ2-5): DGGITQSPKYLFRKEGQNVTLSCEQNLNHDAMYWYRQDPGQGLRLIYYSQIVNDFQKGDIAEGYSVSREKKESFPLTVTSAQKNPTAFYLCASSILHTGIGETQYFGPGTRLLVL.

This chain's CDR3 is CSARDEAELFF. CDR3 sequence (DNA): TGCAGTGCTAGAGATGAGGCGGAGCTGTTTTTT. This rearrangement joins TRBV20-1 to TRBJ2-2; D is unclear. The germline V gene encodes CDR1 DFQATT and CDR2 SNEGSKA (reference sequence). V was trimmed by 0 bases and J by 10 bases, leaving 6 bases between them. This CDR3 is 11 amino acids long.

This chain connects TRBV2 to TRBJ1-5; no clear D. Per germline, CDR1 SNHLY and CDR2 FYNNEI. This CDR3 contains 15 residues. V was cut by 0 bases and J by 5 bases, with 11 bases left in between. The CDR3 bases are TGTGCCAGCAGTGAAGCGGCTGCAGCGGATCAGCCCCAGCATTTT. Translating gives CASSEAAAADQPQHF.

This clone was found a few times. The rearrangement uses TRBV5-6 and TRBJ1-3; maybe TRBD1 (5 bases). CDR1 SGHDT and CDR2 YYEEEE come from the germline V gene. The V and J ends lost 1 base and 0 bases respectively, with 11 bases between them. This CDR3 region has 16 residues. This chain's CDR3 is CASSLRGRSSGNTIYF. CDR3 sequence (DNA): TGTGCCAGCAGCTTGAGGGGTCGGAGCTCTGGAAACACCATATATTTT.

The rearrangement links TRBV9 to TRBJ2-7, with 11 bases fitting TRBD1. Germline assignment: CDR1 SGDLS and CDR2 YYNGEE. J lost 1 base, V lost 2 bases, and 2 bases had no gene match. The CDR3 is 15 amino acids. In nucleotides, the CDR3 is TGTGCCAGCAGCGTTAGGGACAGGGGGTCCTACGAGCAGTACTTC. Its translation: CASSVRDRGSYEQYF.

V usage is TRBV30 and J usage is TRBJ1-5; 7 positions agree with TRBD1. Germline V gene lookup returns CDR1 GTSNPN and CDR2 SVGIG (reference sequence). Trimming took 3 bases from V and 2 from J; bases not matched to a gene: 10. CDR3 length: 16 amino acids. The CDR3: CAWSHNRGTRNQPQHF. The CDR3 nucleotides are TGTGCCTGGAGCCACAACAGGGGAACACGCAATCAGCCCCAGCATTTT.

The chain is built from TRBV7-3 and TRBJ2-2; tentative D call: TRBD1 (5 bases). The ends were cut back, 1 base at V and 7 bases at J, with 22 bases in the middle. Germline V gene lookup returns CDR1 SGHTA and CDR2 FQGTGA. There are 18 residues in the CDR3. The CDR3: CASSLNFVSGPSNGELFF. In DNA, the CDR3 is TGTGCCAGCAGCTTAAACTTTGTCTCAGGGCCGTCCAACGGGGAGCTGTTTTTT. The variable domain in full, with the rest retrieved from reference TRBV7-3 and TRBJ2-2, is GAGVSQTPSNKVTEKGKYVELRCDPISGHTALYWYRQSLGQGPEFLIYFQGTGAADDSGLPNDRFFAVRPEGSVSTLKIQRTERGDSAVYLCASSLNFVSGPSNGELFFGEGSRLTVL.

A word on this clone: Other DNA sequences from this sample encode an identical CDR3 as well. The rearrangement links TRBV9 to TRBJ2-2; D gene uncertain. The germline V gene has CDR1 SGDLS and CDR2 YYNGEE. The CDR3 totals 15 residues. The V end was cut by 0 bases, the J end by 1 base, with 7 bases between. The CDR3 loop is CASSVGAQNTGELFF. CDR3 nucleotide sequence: TGTGCCAGCAGCGTAGGGGCGCAGAACACCGGGGAGCTGTTTTTT.

For the CDR3, the DNA is TGTGCCAGCAGCTTGATAGGGAGTCGGTACGAGCAGTACTTC. This codes for CASSLIGSRYEQYF. The chain carries TRBV5-6 and TRBJ2-7, with D possibly TRBD2 on 5 matching bases. CDR3 length: 14 amino acids. Trimming stripped 1 base from V and 4 bases from J, with 12 bases between. From germline, CDR1 is SGHDT and CDR2 YYEEEE. The full variable domain, with the rest looked up from reference TRBV5-6 and TRBJ2-7, is DAGVTQSPTHLIKTRGQQVTLRCSPKSGHDTVSWYQQALGQGPQFIFQYYEEEERQRGNFPDRFSGHQFPNYSSELNVNALLLGDSALYLCASSLIGSRYEQYFGPGTRLTVT.

The chain is built from TRBV28 and TRBJ2-1, with D tentatively TRBD1 (5 bases). CDR1 is MDHEN and CDR2 is SYDVKM in the germline V gene. Trimming left V 4 bases short and J 12 bases short, with 13 bases between. The CDR3 has 12 residues. CDR3 amino acids: CASSYRRLGQFF. In DNA form, the CDR3 reads TGTGCCAGCAGTTACAGGCGGCTCGGGCAGTTCTTC.

This chain links TRBV4-3 with TRBJ1-1, with no clear D. Trimming took off 3 bases at V and 0 bases at J, with 5 bases between the two ends. The CDR3 length is 13 residues. Per the germline V gene, CDR1 is LGHNA and CDR2 is YSLEER. The CDR3 sequence: CASSQFMNTEAFF. CDR3 nucleotides: TGCGCCAGCAGCCAGTTCATGAACACTGAAGCTTTCTTT.

The table lists this clone with a count of one. The V call is TRBV11-2, the J call TRBJ2-3; 7 bases are a match to TRBD1. This CDR3 region has 14 residues. CDR1 SGHAT and CDR2 FQNNGV come from the germline V gene. The ends lost 5 bases at V and 6 bases at J; junction bases unmatched: 8. The CDR3 DNA reads as TGTGCCAGCAGCCCCCGACAGGGTTCCGATACGCAGTATTTT. Translated, it gives CASSPRQGSDTQYF.

The chain recombines TRBV7-9 with TRBJ1-3, with D possibly TRBD1 on 6 matching bases. The CDR3 has 17 amino acids. V lost 4 bases, J lost 0 bases, and 16 bases lay in between. Germline-derived CDR1 and CDR2 are SEHNR and FQNEAQ (reference sequence). The CDR3 protein is CASSSAGTRSSGNTIYF. For the CDR3, the DNA is TGTGCCAGCAGCTCAGCCGGGACACGGAGCTCTGGAAACACCATATATTTT.

This clone was picked up a small number of times. The V call is TRBV7-2, the J call TRBJ2-5; possible D gene TRBD2, 5 bases. V was trimmed by 5 bases and J by 5 bases, leaving 27 bases between them. There are 18 residues in the CDR3. Looked up from germline, CDR1 is SGHTA and CDR2 is FQGNSA. The CDR3 spells CASSARTSLGSSRETQYF. CDR3 coding DNA: TGTGCCAGCAGCGCCAGGACTTCGTTGGGATCAAGTCGGGAGACCCAGTACTTC.

The V and J genes are TRBV25-1 and TRBJ1-2; no firm D call. Germline assignment: CDR1 MGHDK and CDR2 SYGVNS. This CDR3 has 13 residues. Between the trimmed V and J ends, which lost 3 bases and 8 bases, there was a span of 13 bases. The CDR3 region has the DNA TGTGCCAGCAGTGAGGTCTCGATGGGCGGCTACACCTTC. Its protein is CASSEVSMGGYTF.

This chain connects TRBV4-1 to TRBJ2-3; 7 bases fit TRBD2. CDR1 and CDR2 from the germline V gene are MGHRA and YSYEKL. V lost 5 bases, J lost 0 bases, and 11 bases stayed unmatched. This CDR3 is 17 amino acids long. CDR3 amino acids: CASSYSWRAGSTDTQYF. The CDR3 DNA reads as TGCGCCAGCAGCTATTCGTGGCGAGCGGGGAGCACAGATACGCAGTATTTT.